This T cell receptor beta chain stems from a study of T cell responses to AZD1222 COVID-19 vaccine. Study results and limitations: A reported finding is that nearly half of spike-specific TCRs target unmutated variant regions. Recipients of AZD1222 seropositive at baseline numbered only 6 or 7. Two doses of AZD1222 preceded a rise in Spike-specific TCR breadth and depth.

CDR3 length: 15 residues. Germline loops: CDR1 SGDLS, CDR2 YYNGEE. V gave up 2 bases and J gave up 2 bases, with 11 bases separating them. Profiling relied on immunoSEQ multiplex PCR, and the TCRdb table lists in-frame clones only, not all of them. The table has some 150,000 clones, approximately 94% seen once. Only a few counts were recorded for this clone. No antigen is known for it. The input for sequencing was peripheral blood, taken on day 0 of AZD1222 vaccination. The chain uses TRBV9 and TRBJ1-5, with TRBD1 as a possible D gene (5 bases). The source is an adult in good health. The CDR3 region is CASSVGTDRNQPQHF. For the CDR3, the DNA is TGTGCCAGCAGCGTTGGGACGGACCGCAATCAGCCCCAGCATTTT.